The rows below give T cell receptor beta chains drawn from one sample of a study of cytomegalovirus exposure and HLA in healthy donors. TCRdb's table, derived via immunoSEQ multiplex PCR, lists solely in-frame clones and lacks some. Among 150,000 to 200,000 clones, more than 65% were seen once, and the ten largest hold around 3.7%. The sample comprised PBMCs. The origin of the receptors is a man aged 40-50 years in good health and CMV-seropositive. Both conserved end residues are part of each CDR3. A D gene is named only where the DNA matches it firmly. Not all rows give a size; the values are once, few, many and, for expanded clones, a class.

D	size	J	V	CDR3	DNA
.	.	TRBJ2-1	TRBV6-1	CASSGGDGGEQFF	TGTGCCAGCAGCGGAGGGGATGGTGGTGAGCAGTTCTTC
TRBD2	.	TRBJ2-3	TRBV10-3	CAITSGSTDTQYF	TGTGCCATCACTAGCGGGAGCACAGATACGCAGTATTTT
TRBD2	.	TRBJ2-3	TRBV6-1	CASSVLALSTDTQYF	TGTGCCAGCAGTGTACTAGCGCTGAGCACAGATACGCAGTATTTT
.	.	TRBJ2-5	TRBV5-1	CASSEGTPAETQYF	TGCGCCAGCAGCGAGGGCACGCCCGCCGAGACCCAGTACTTC
.	.	TRBJ2-7	TRBV28	CASRTGQSSYEQYF	TGTGCCAGCAGGACGGGACAAAGCTCCTACGAGCAGTACTTC
.	.	TRBJ2-7	TRBV2	CASSGWTLSYEQYF	TGTGCCAGCAGTGGCTGGACTCTCTCCTACGAGCAGTACTTC
.	.	TRBJ2-5	TRBV27	CASSPLQETQYF	TGTGCCAGCAGCCCCCTCCAAGAGACCCAGTACTTC
.	.	TRBJ2-2	TRBV15	CATSRGGTGELFF	TGTGCCACCAGCAGAGGAGGGACCGGGGAGCTGTTTTTT
TRBD1	.	TRBJ2-1	TRBV5-4	CASSLGTGVNDEQFF	TGTGCCAGCAGCTTAGGGACAGGGGTAAATGATGAGCAGTTCTTC
TRBD1	.	TRBJ2-2	TRBV7-2	CASTGTGRSGELFF	TGTGCCAGCACGGGGACAGGGAGGAGCGGGGAGCTGTTTTTT
TRBD1	.	TRBJ1-2	TRBV2	CASIIQGGYGYTF	TGTGCCAGCATAATACAGGGGGGCTATGGCTACACCTTC
TRBD2	.	TRBJ2-3	TRBV4-3	CASSQDIGLAGGPTGTDTQYF	TGCGCCAGCAGCCAAGACATTGGACTAGCGGGAGGGCCGACCGGCACAGATACGCAGTATTTT
.	.	TRBJ2-1	TRBV7-2	CASSLAPHRSYNEQFF	TGTGCCAGCAGCTTAGCTCCCCATCGGAGCTACAATGAGCAGTTCTTC
.	few	TRBJ1-1	TRBV10-3	CAIRPIDRDDTEAFF	TGTGCCATCAGACCAATTGACAGAGATGACACTGAAGCTTTCTTT
.	few	TRBJ2-7	TRBV7-8	CASSLGSVTYEQYF	TGTGCCAGCAGCTTAGGTTCGGTAACCTACGAGCAGTACTTC
TRBD1	.	TRBJ2-7	TRBV25-1	CASSMGQGAYEQYF	TGTGCCAGCAGCATGGGACAGGGGGCTTACGAGCAGTACTTC
.	.	TRBJ2-1	TRBV21-1	CASSSRREHNEQFF	TGTGCCAGCAGCTCACGCCGGGAACACAATGAGCAGTTCTTC
.	.	TRBJ2-5	TRBV4-3	CASSQRDLAGETQYF	TGCGCCAGCAGCCAGCGCGACTTGGCTGGGGAGACCCAGTACTTC
TRBD1	.	TRBJ1-1	TRBV6-5	CATHRGKSNEAFF	TGTGCCACTCACAGGGGCAAATCAAACGAAGCTTTCTTT
.	.	TRBJ2-1	TRBV7-2	CASSLVGTYNEQFF	TGTGCCAGCAGCTTAGTCGGGACCTACAATGAGCAGTTCTTC
TRBD2	.	TRBJ2-2	TRBV6-1	CATGASGVVGELFF	TGTGCCACCGGTGCTAGCGGGGTGGTCGGGGAGCTGTTTTTT
TRBD1	.	TRBJ2-3	TRBV30	CAWSRGLDTDTQYF	TGTGCCTGGAGCAGGGGGCTAGACACAGATACGCAGTATTTT
TRBD1	.	TRBJ2-5	TRBV12-5	CASGLGTGLQETQYF	TGTGCTAGTGGCCTGGGGACAGGGCTCCAAGAGACCCAGTACTTC
.	.	TRBJ2-7	TRBV7-9	CSSSKAGYEQYF	TGTTCCAGCAGTAAAGCCGGTTACGAGCAGTACTTC
.	.	TRBJ2-5	TRBV6-7	CASSLWPSGSIVRAQETQYF	TGTGCCAGCAGCCTCTGGCCTTCCGGGAGTATAGTCCGGGCCCAAGAGACCCAGTACTTC
.	once	TRBJ1-5	TRBV4-1	CASSPQLSGGQPQHF	TGCGCCAGCAGCCCGCAATTGAGTGGGGGCCAGCCCCAGCATTTT
.	.	TRBJ2-2	TRBV18	CASSPGTLNTGELFF	TGTGCCAGCTCCCCCGGGACTCTGAACACCGGGGAGCTGTTTTTT
.	once	TRBJ2-1	TRBV6-1	CASSALQATSYNEQFF	TGTGCCAGCAGTGCACTACAAGCCACCTCCTACAATGAGCAGTTCTTC
.	.	TRBJ1-6	TRBV15	CATSSGAGWALHF	TGTGCCACCAGCAGCGGCGCAGGGTGGGCCCTCCACTTT
TRBD2	.	TRBJ2-2	TRBV7-9	CASSWKKGLADGELFF	TGTGCCAGCAGCTGGAAGAAAGGACTAGCCGACGGGGAGCTGTTTTTT
TRBD2	.	TRBJ2-2	TRBV7-9	CASSLRGLAGSTGELFF	TGTGCCAGCAGCTTAAGAGGACTAGCGGGATCCACCGGGGAGCTGTTTTTT
TRBD1	.	TRBJ1-2	TRBV5-1	CASSQGDRGSYGYTF	TGCGCCAGCAGCCAAGGCGACAGGGGCAGCTATGGCTACACCTTC
.	.	TRBJ1-5	TRBV6-5	CASSYSAESQPQHF	TGTGCCAGCAGTTACTCAGCCGAAAGTCAGCCCCAGCATTTT
.	.	TRBJ1-2	TRBV5-6	CASSWSGGYTF	TGTGCCAGCAGCTGGAGTGGTGGCTACACCTTC
.	once	TRBJ2-7	TRBV6-1	CASSVSVHEQYF	TGTGCCAGCAGTGTGAGTGTCCACGAGCAGTACTTC
TRBD2	.	TRBJ2-7	TRBV7-9	CASSLAAGDGEQYF	TGTGCCAGCAGCTTAGCGGCGGGGGACGGCGAGCAGTACTTC
TRBD1	.	TRBJ1-2	TRBV2	CASSATGEAGYTF	TGTGCCAGCAGTGCTACAGGGGAAGCTGGCTACACCTTC
TRBD2	.	TRBJ2-2	TRBV4-1	CASSQGSGLAGGRTGELFF	TGCGCCAGCAGCCAGGGCTCGGGACTAGCGGGGGGGCGCACCGGGGAGCTGTTTTTT
.	.	TRBJ2-7	TRBV4-2	CASSQPDKSYEQYF	TGTGCCAGCAGCCAACCAGACAAGTCCTACGAGCAGTACTTC
.	.	TRBJ2-1	TRBV5-1	CASSLVSNSYNEQFF	TGCGCCAGCAGCTTGGTTAGCAACTCCTACAATGAGCAGTTCTTC
.	few	TRBJ2-3	TRBV28	CASSLSWAADTQYF	TGTGCCAGCAGTCTATCGTGGGCCGCAGATACGCAGTATTTT
TRBD1	.	TRBJ1-2	TRBV5-1	CASSSTGTGGSYGYTF	TGCGCCAGCAGCTCAACCGGGACAGGGGGCAGCTATGGCTACACCTTC
TRBD1	.	TRBJ2-7	TRBV2	CASSVGQTYEQYF	TGTGCCAGCAGTGTGGGACAGACCTACGAGCAGTACTTC
TRBD1	once	TRBJ1-4	TRBV30	CAWSVQGAQKREKLFF	TGTGCCTGGAGTGTACAGGGGGCACAAAAAAGGGAAAAACTGTTTTTT
TRBD1	.	TRBJ1-2	TRBV7-2	CASSSKTRQGANTNYGYTF	TGTGCCAGCAGCTCCAAGACCAGACAGGGGGCGAACACTAACTATGGCTACACCTTC
TRBD1	.	TRBJ2-7	TRBV6-5	CASSGTVVEQYF	TGTGCCAGCAGCGGGACAGTTGTCGAGCAGTACTTC
.	.	TRBJ1-4	TRBV6-5	CASRSRQVPVEKLFF	TGTGCCAGCAGGAGCAGACAGGTTCCGGTCGAAAAACTGTTTTTT
TRBD2	.	TRBJ2-3	TRBV5-1	CASSLASGGMINTQYF	TGCGCCAGCAGCTTGGCCAGCGGGGGCATGATTAATACGCAGTATTTT
.	.	TRBJ2-4	TRBV4-1	CASSPPPSSGKNIQYF	TGCGCCAGCAGCCCCCCGCCGAGTAGCGGTAAAAACATTCAGTACTTC
.	.	TRBJ1-2	TRBV7-9	CASSSLTGGEGGYTF	TGTGCCAGCAGCTCCTTAACCGGGGGGGAAGGGGGCTACACCTTC